The 32 T cell receptor beta chains given below trace back to one sample, sequenced in a study of blood T cells in healthy people across ages. Sample-barcoded 5' priming and a J-beta primer mix drove a second PCR of roughly 7 to 11 cycles. TCRdb processed the 5' RACE reads anew with MiXCR; each CDR3 protein has one entry. The repertoire holds 550,000 to 800,000 distinct CDR3 sequences, with roughly 21% as singletons. Sequencing was carried out using blood. Receptors were obtained from a man between 65 and 85 years old in good health.

V and J are TRBV18 and TRBJ2-5; D gene uncertain. Germline-derived CDR1 and CDR2 are KGHSH and LQKENI. The CDR3 is 12 amino acids. Trimming took 6 bases from V and 2 from J, leaving 7 bases between them. This CDR3 is CASSARQETQYF. The CDR3 nucleotides are TGTGCCAGCTCGGCACGACAAGAGACCCAGTACTTC.

This chain connects TRBV2 to TRBJ2-3, with D unresolved. CDR1 and CDR2 (germline): SNHLY, FYNNEI. Deletions cut 8 bases from V and 1 base from J, with 4 bases between. The CDR3 has 11 amino acids. The CDR3 sequence is CASFGTDTQYF. CDR3 bases: TGTGCCAGCTTTGGCACAGATACGCAGTATTTT.

Concerning this clonotype itself: This may be a read error, as it is one base from a much larger clone. The chain links TRBV10-3 to TRBJ2-7; no clear D. The CDR3 loop spans 11 amino acids. Germline CDR1 is ENHRY and CDR2 is SYGVKD. The V end lost 2 bases, the J end lost 4 bases, and 3 bases lay between the germline ends. The chain's CDR3 is CAISERYEQYF. The DNA of the CDR3 is TGTGCCATCAGTGAGAGGTACGAGCAGTACTTC.

CDR3 in DNA: TGCGCCAGCAGCCCGCGAGGGTCTCTGTACAATGAGCAGTTCTTC. Its translation is CASSPRGSLYNEQFF. The V gene is TRBV4-1, the J gene TRBJ2-1, with D tentatively TRBD2 (5 bases). The V end lost 4 bases, the J end lost 4 bases, and 14 bases lay between the germline ends. Germline CDR1 is MGHRA and CDR2 is YSYEKL. The CDR3 is 15 amino acids.

The CDR3, as DNA: TGTGCCACCCTCTCTCCAGGGACAGGGAGCAGCCTCTATGGCTACACCTTC. It specifies CATLSPGTGSSLYGYTF. The rearrangement uses TRBV6-5 and TRBJ1-2; 9 bases fit TRBD1. Germline assignment: CDR1 MNHEY and CDR2 SVGAGI. V shed 10 bases, J shed 4 bases, and the junction held 19 bases outside the gene matches. This CDR3 is 17 amino acids long.

The chain couples TRBV2 to TRBJ2-1; 9 positions match TRBD2. The germline gives CDR1 SNHLY, CDR2 FYNNEI. There are 14 residues in the CDR3. V lost 0 bases and J lost 9; bases outside the gene matches: 3. The DNA for the CDR3 is TGTGCCAGCAGTGAAGCTAGCGGGAGTGTTGAGCAGTTCTTC. Protein: CASSEASGSVEQFF.

This clonotype was found a few times. One end of the junction is discordant with germline, which a read error may explain. The chain combines TRBV4-2 with TRBJ2-3; the match to TRBD2 covers 10 bases. Germline V lookup: CDR1 LGHNA, CDR2 YNFKEQ. CDR3 length: 16 amino acids. CDR3 sequence reads: CASSQELAGLVDTRYF. As DNA, the CDR3 is TGTGCCAGCAGCCAAGAACTAGCGGGATTGGTGGATACGCGGTATTTT.

The chain is built from TRBV20-1 and TRBJ1-6, with D possibly TRBD1 on 6 matching bases. The CDR3 extends over 13 amino acids. Germline assignment: CDR1 DFQATT and CDR2 SNEGSKA (reference sequence). The V gene lost 7 bases and the J gene lost 5 bases, with 12 bases spanning the gap. The CDR3 reads CSGKGTNNSPLHF. The DNA for the CDR3 is TGCAGTGGCAAAGGGACAAATAATTCACCCCTCCACTTT.

This clonotype came up many times. The chain combines TRBV9 with TRBJ2-1; D possibly corresponds to TRBD2 (6 bases). Trimming shortened V by 3 bases and J by 0 bases, and 7 bases separated the two germline ends. CDR3 length: 14 residues. Germline loops: CDR1 SGDLS, CDR2 YYNGEE. In DNA, the CDR3 is TGTGCCAGCAGCGACGGGAGCTCCTACAATGAGCAGTTCTTC. Its protein is CASSDGSSYNEQFF. Full variable domain (missing parts from reference TRBV9 and TRBJ2-1): DSGVTQTPKHLITATGQRVTLRCSPRSGDLSVYWYQQSLDQGLQFLIQYYNGEERAKGNILERFSAQQFPDLHSELNLSSLELGDSALYFCASSDGSSYNEQFFGPGTRLTVL.

At least ten counts were recorded for this clonotype. The genes are TRBV7-9 and TRBJ1-4; D may be TRBD1 (5 bases). V was trimmed by 3 bases and J by 0 bases, leaving 11 bases between them. The CDR3 runs 16 residues. Germline loops: CDR1 SEHNR, CDR2 FQNEAQ (reference sequence). The CDR3 DNA sequence: TGTGCCAGCAGCTTCCAGGGAGTTGCAACTAATGAAAAACTGTTTTTT. Protein product: CASSFQGVATNEKLFF.

This clonotype occurred a few times. V gene TRBV28 combines with J gene TRBJ2-1, with 8 bases identical to TRBD2. CDR1 is MDHEN, CDR2 SYDVKM, per germline. The CDR3 is 14 amino acids. J gave up 0 bases and V 8 bases, and 3 bases lay outside the gene matches. CDR3 loop: CASQSGSSYNEQFF. In DNA form, the CDR3 reads TGTGCCAGCCAGAGCGGGAGCTCCTACAATGAGCAGTTCTTC.

On this clonotype: One end of the junction does not line up with germline, which may come from a read error. This CDR3 is CASSQVSEAFF. DNA of the CDR3: TGTGCCAGCAGTCAAGTGTCTGAAGCTTTCTTT. The V gene is TRBV3-1, the J gene TRBJ1-1; D not resolved. This CDR3 region has 11 residues. CDR1 LGHDT and CDR2 YNNKEL come from the germline V gene (reference sequence). Looking up the rest from reference TRBV3-1 and TRBJ1-1 gives the full variable domain: DTAVSQTPKYLVTQMGNDKSIKCEQNLGHDTMYWYKQDSKKFLKIMFSYNNKELIINETVPNRFSPKSPDKAHLNLHINSLELGDSAVYFCASSQVSEAFFGQGTRLTVV.

This clonotype was counted only a few times. J is TRBJ2-5 and V is TRBV4-1; either TRBD1 or TRBD2 may supply D (5 bases each). The J call is in doubt because the DNA end fits TRBJ2-1 better. Germline V CDR1 and CDR2: MGHRA, YSYEKL. The CDR3 extends over 15 amino acids. The chain's CDR3 is CASSQAGTRNNEQFF. The DNA of the CDR3 is TGCGCCAGCAGCCAAGCCGGGACCCGGAACAATGAGCAGTTCTTC.

A few counts support this clonotype. The chain couples TRBV6-6 to TRBJ1-1, with TRBD1 identical over 7 bases. In germline, CDR1 is MNHNY, CDR2 SVGAGI (reference sequence). V was clipped by 6 bases and J by 5 bases; unmatched bases: 9. The CDR3 is 14 amino acids. Written as DNA, the CDR3 is TGTGCCAGCAGCCTTATTGACAGGGAAACTGAAGCTTTCTTT. It specifies CASSLIDRETEAFF.

Concerning this clonotype: At one end the junction does not follow the germline gene, possibly because of a read error. The rearrangement joins TRBV6-1 to TRBJ1-1, with a tentative D call TRBD1 (6 bases). Per the germline V gene, CDR1 is MNHNS and CDR2 is SASEGT. The CDR3 covers 13 residues. The DNA for the CDR3 is TGTGCCAGCAGTGAAGCGTATCCACAGGGTGTTGCCTTT. This sequence encodes CASSEAYPQGVAF.

The chain is built from TRBV7-2 and TRBJ2-3, with TRBD2 matching 12 bases. V trimming: 5 bases; J trimming: 3 bases; junction bases outside the gene matches: 9. This CDR3 has 17 residues. Germline CDR1 is SGHTA and CDR2 is FQGNSA. CDR3 nucleotides: TGTGCCAGCAGCCTATGGGGGACTAGCGGGTGGACAGATACGCAGTATTTT. Encoded protein: CASSLWGTSGWTDTQYF.

V and J are TRBV2 and TRBJ2-1; 9 bases match TRBD2. This CDR3 has 18 residues. V lost 7 bases to trimming and J lost 4 bases; unmatched junction nucleotides: 17. The germline CDR1 and CDR2 sequences are SNHLY and FYNNEI. The CDR3 loop is CASTPLSLAGARYNEQFF. In nucleotides, the CDR3 is TGTGCCAGCACACCCCTCAGCTTAGCGGGAGCACGGTACAATGAGCAGTTCTTC.

Ten or more counts support this clonotype. The V call is TRBV3-1, the J call TRBJ1-2; D is ambiguous. The CDR3 contains 14 residues. The germline CDR1 and CDR2 sequences are LGHDT and YNNKEL (reference sequence). V shed 1 base and J shed 7 bases, with 13 bases lying between them. CDR3 loop: CASSQAVRESGYTF. CDR3 bases: TGTGCCAGCAGCCAAGCTGTAAGAGAAAGTGGCTACACCTTC. Complete variable domain (other parts from reference TRBV3-1 and TRBJ1-2): DTAVSQTPKYLVTQMGNDKSIKCEQNLGHDTMYWYKQDSKKFLKIMFSYNNKELIINETVPNRFSPKSPDKAHLNLHINSLELGDSAVYFCASSQAVRESGYTFGSGTRLTVV.

The sample holds a few counts of this clonotype. A clone one base away is much larger, so this may be a read error. The CDR3 does not end in the conserved phenylalanine or tryptophan, so this is likely a read error. The chain employs TRBV12-3 or TRBV12-4 and TRBJ2-1, with D possibly being TRBD2 (5 bases). Trimming stripped 2 bases from V and 10 bases from J, with 9 bases between. The CDR3 runs 12 residues. CDR3 amino acids: CASSLWEREQFL. CDR3 DNA: TGTGCCAGCAGTTTATGGGAGAGGGAGCAGTTCCTC.

In this sample, this clonotype turned up a few times. The chain has TRBV20-1 and TRBJ2-5; D is uncertain. Trimming left V 5 bases short and J 5 bases short, with 9 bases between. There are 11 residues in the CDR3. CDR1 is DFQATT, CDR2 SNEGSKA, per germline (reference sequence). Written as DNA, the CDR3 is TGCAGTGCTGACTCAGGCGAGACCCAGTACTTC. Its translation: CSADSGETQYF.

This clonotype was seen a few times. The chain has TRBV6-1 and TRBJ1-5; tentative D call: TRBD1 (6 bases). The ends were cut back, 8 bases at V and 11 bases at J, with 22 bases in the middle. Germline V lookup: CDR1 MNHNS, CDR2 SASEGT. The CDR3 has 14 amino acids. CDR3 sequence (DNA): TGTGCCAGCGGTCTCGCTGGGGGCCTATCTTCCCAGCATTTT. It yields the protein CASGLAGGLSSQHF.

The sample holds one count of this clonotype. The junction differs from germline at one of its ends, possibly a read error. The chain uses TRBV7-9 and TRBJ2-3; 10 bases line up with TRBD1. Germline CDR1 reads SEHNR; CDR2 reads FQNEAQ (reference sequence). There are 14 residues in the CDR3. The CDR3 sequence is CASSLGQGADTRYF. CDR3 nucleotides: TGTGCCAGCAGCTTAGGACAGGGGGCAGATACGCGGTATTTT.

This clonotype was seen repeatedly, ten times or more. The J gene is TRBJ2-1, the V gene TRBV2; 9 nucleotides match TRBD1. This CDR3 comprises 17 residues. After removal of 9 bases from V and 9 bases from J, the junction contained 21 bases not matched to a gene. Germline V gene sequence: CDR1 SNHLY, CDR2 FYNNEI. DNA of the CDR3: TGTGCCAGGGCGGGGACAGGGAGAAGACTAGGCCCTGGTGAGCAGTTCTTC. This codes for CARAGTGRRLGPGEQFF.

This clonotype was detected a few times. The chain uses TRBV20-1 and TRBJ2-5, with TRBD1 as a possible D gene (5 bases). This CDR3 comprises 14 residues. The germline V gene encodes CDR1 DFQATT and CDR2 SNEGSKA (reference sequence). The V gene lost 5 bases and the J gene lost 1 base, with 14 bases spanning the gap. Here the CDR3 DNA reads TGCAGTGCTGGTGGCAGGGTGGGCCAAGAGACCCAGTACTTC. This codes for CSAGGRVGQETQYF.

This sequence joins TRBV7-9 and TRBJ1-1; TRBD1 agrees at 7 bases. The CDR3 length is 13 residues. V lost 6 bases to trimming and J lost 3 bases; unmatched junction nucleotides: 4. Germline lookup yields CDR1 SEHNR and CDR2 FQNEAQ (reference sequence). The CDR3 bases are TGTGCCAGCAGACCTACAGGGGACACTGAAGCTTTCTTT. This translates into CASRPTGDTEAFF.

The rearrangement joins TRBV29-1 to TRBJ2-1; D is unclear. Trimming removed 5 bases at V and 5 bases at J, with 19 bases between. Germline lookup yields CDR1 SQVTM and CDR2 ANQGSEA. The CDR3 is made up of 15 amino acids. CDR3: CSVYIKDRLNNEQFF. As DNA, the CDR3 is TGCAGCGTTTATATCAAGGACCGCCTAAACAATGAGCAGTTCTTC.

This clonotype was found a few times. CDR3 region: CASSPSGHQETQYF. For the CDR3, the DNA is TGTGCCAGCAGCCCCTCGGGACACCAAGAGACCCAGTACTTC. The genes are TRBV7-9 and TRBJ2-5; tentatively, D is TRBD1 or TRBD2 (5 bases each). Germline CDR1 is SEHNR and CDR2 is FQNEAQ (reference sequence). Trimming removed 5 bases at V and 0 bases at J, with 10 bases between. CDR3 length: 14 amino acids.

This clonotype showed up just a few times. The chain joins TRBV3-1 to TRBJ2-1; possibly TRBD1 for D (5 bases). There are 12 residues in the CDR3. CDR1 and CDR2 (germline): LGHDT, YNNKEL (reference sequence). V lost 2 bases and J lost 12, with 11 bases in between. Here the CDR3 reads CASSQMGLGQFF. For the CDR3, the DNA is TGTGCCAGCAGCCAAATGGGGCTAGGGCAGTTCTTC.

This clonotype occurred a few times. The V call is TRBV7-2, the J call TRBJ2-2; the match to TRBD2 covers 10 bases. Germline CDR1 and CDR2: SGHTA and FQGNSA. The CDR3 extends over 16 amino acids. V shed 2 bases and J 3 bases; nucleotides not matched to a gene: 3. The CDR3 coding sequence is TGTGCCAGCAGCTTAAGGCTAGCGGGGGACACCGGGGAGCTGTTTTTT. It is translated as CASSLRLAGDTGELFF. Using reference TRBV7-2 and TRBJ2-2 for the parts outside the CDR3, the full variable domain is GAGVSQSPSNKVTEKGKDVELRCDPISGHTALYWYRQSLGQGLEFLIYFQGNSAPDKSGLPSDRFSAERTGGSVSTLTIQRTQQEDSAVYLCASSLRLAGDTGELFFGEGSRLTVL.

This chain joins TRBV5-4 and TRBJ2-1; D possibly corresponds to TRBD2 (5 bases). Trimming took off 3 bases at V and 8 bases at J, with 12 bases between the two ends. This CDR3 spans 13 amino acids. In germline, CDR1 is SGHNT, CDR2 YYREEE (reference sequence). This chain's CDR3 is CASSSREGHEQFF. The CDR3 DNA sequence: TGTGCCAGCAGCTCTCGAGAGGGTCATGAGCAGTTCTTC.

The chain joins TRBV29-1 to TRBJ1-1, with D unresolved. The germline V gene encodes CDR1 SQVTM and CDR2 ANQGSEA. Trimming stripped 5 bases from V and 1 base from J, with 11 bases between. The CDR3 is 13 amino acids. CDR3: CSVLAEGNTEAFF. DNA for the CDR3: TGCAGCGTTTTAGCCGAGGGGAACACTGAAGCTTTCTTT.

In its sample, this clonotype was seen a few times. V usage is TRBV7-9 and J usage is TRBJ2-5; D may be TRBD1 (5 bases). Trimming removed 1 base at V and 3 bases at J, with 9 bases between. Germline V CDR1 and CDR2: SEHNR, FQNEAQ (reference sequence). CDR3 length: 14 amino acids. CDR3 bases: TGTGCCAGCAGCTTAGTTTCCAGGGAAGAGACCCAGTACTTC. Protein: CASSLVSREETQYF.